The 8 T cell receptor beta chains below all came from one sample that was sequenced in a study of shared clonotypes between healthy human individuals. TCRdb's copy holds only in-frame clones and misses some; the assay was immunoSEQ multiplex PCR. Found here are about 1.1 million clones, approximately 80% of them singletons; the top ten hold 0.5% to 0.65%. Material for sequencing was memory CD4+ T cells from PBMCs. The subset denotes: CD45RA-negative fraction. All receptors come from a man aged 18 to 35 in good health. Some clones in this sample may be carry-over from other donors' samples.

This clone was seen once. The CDR3 bases are TGTGCCAGCAGAAGAGGGGGAGGGGCTAGCAATCAGCCCCAGCATTTT. Residues: CASRRGGGASNQPQHF. The chain recombines TRBV2 with TRBJ1-5; possible D gene TRBD1, 6 bases. The germline CDR1 and CDR2 sequences are SNHLY and FYNNEI. The V gene lost 6 bases and the J gene lost 0 bases, with 15 bases spanning the gap. CDR3 size: 16 residues.

The V gene is TRBV4-2, the J gene TRBJ2-4; TRBD2 matches at 9 bases. The V gene end was trimmed by 1 base and the J gene end by 4 bases; junction bases not matched to a gene: 11. This CDR3 is built from 18 residues. Germline loops: CDR1 LGHNA, CDR2 YNFKEQ. The CDR3 nucleotides are TGTGCCAGCAGCCAAGGTGGCGGGAGGGCCCTCGGGAAAAACATTCAGTACTTC. Translating it yields CASSQGGGRALGKNIQYF.

This clone was counted only a few times. The rearrangement links TRBV6-6 to TRBJ1-1; tentative D call: TRBD1 (6 bases). V shed 8 bases and J shed 5 bases, with 18 bases lying between them. Germline V gene lookup returns CDR1 MNHNY and CDR2 SVGAGI (reference sequence). CDR3 size: 14 residues. CDR3 amino acids: CASLHTGIGTEAFF. The CDR3 DNA is TGTGCCAGCTTACATACAGGGATAGGGACTGAAGCTTTCTTT.

This clone was counted many times. J is TRBJ2-1 and V is TRBV27; D is unresolved. V was shortened by 2 bases and J by 16 bases, with 15 bases between the two germline ends. The CDR3 has 12 amino acids. Germline CDR1 is MNHEY and CDR2 is SMNVEV (reference sequence). The CDR3 loop is CASSLIGQVRFF. For the CDR3, the DNA is TGTGCCAGCAGTTTAATAGGCCAGGTTCGCTTCTTC.

The V call is TRBV4-3, the J call TRBJ2-2; no clear D. Germline V gives CDR1 LGHNA, CDR2 YSLEER. Trimming removed 2 bases at V and 6 bases at J, with 7 bases between. The CDR3 consists of 13 residues. CDR3 sequence (DNA): TGCGCCAGCAGCCAAACGATCCCCGGGGAGCTGTTTTTT. It specifies CASSQTIPGELFF.

The V gene is TRBV7-8, the J gene TRBJ2-7; 11 bases match TRBD2. CDR1 SGHVS and CDR2 FQNEAQ come from the germline V gene. V was pared by 2 bases and J by 3 bases, with 24 bases of the junction left unmatched. The CDR3 totals 22 residues. CDR3 DNA sequence: TGTGCCAGCAGCTTAAGGGGAACATCAACCGGGACTAGCGGAAGATCGAACTACGAGCAGTACTTC. The encoded protein is CASSLRGTSTGTSGRSNYEQYF.

In this sample, this clone turned up once. This chain uses TRBV6-6 with TRBJ1-1; D ambiguous. Germline V lookup: CDR1 MNHNY, CDR2 SVGAGI (reference sequence). The V end was cut by 5 bases, the J end by 4 bases, with 8 bases between. The CDR3 runs 12 residues. The CDR3 DNA sequence: TGTGCCAGCAGTCACGGCAGCACTGAAGCTTTCTTT. Translating gives CASSHGSTEAFF.

The chain has TRBV5-1 and TRBJ2-7, with a possible D match to TRBD2 (5 bases). With 0 bases removed from V and 6 bases from J, the gap between germline ends came to 16 bases. Germline V lookup: CDR1 SGHRS, CDR2 YFSETQ. The CDR3 has 15 amino acids. CDR3 in amino acids: CASSLEGGILGEQYF. The CDR3 DNA follows: TGCGCCAGCAGCTTGGAAGGAGGAATACTGGGCGAGCAGTACTTC.